In its sample, the clone carrying this TCR beta chain was seen a few times. This sample was taken from a study of control samples from healthy donors and cancer patients. Sequencing was performed with immunoSEQ multiplex PCR; in TCRdb, only in-frame clones are kept and a portion is missing. The sample contains about 120,000 clones, 80% to 90% of which appear only once. The specimen was blood. The receptor comes from a man between 45 and 60 years old in good health.

The CDR3 DNA is TGTGCCAGCAGCCCCCAAGGACACCCCCGGCGGGAGACCCAGTACTTC. Translating gives CASSPQGHPRRETQYF. The chain links TRBV5-6 to TRBJ2-5; possibly TRBD1 for D (5 bases). Germline CDR1 SGHDT, CDR2 YYEEEE. The length of the CDR3 is 16 residues. The V end lost 4 bases, the J end lost 5 bases, and 21 bases lay between the germline ends.